This paragraph reports one T cell receptor beta chain. Its antigen remains unknown. The germline V gene encodes CDR1 MNHNS and CDR2 SASEGT. CDR3 length equals 12 residues. The sample comes from a study of breast tumors, draining lymph nodes, adjacent tissues. The study, taken as a whole, reports: Compared with basal-like, luminal-like tumors shared significantly more repertoire with nontumor tissue. Data fit most tumor T cells coming from lymph node, expanding in tumor. Compared with lymph nodes, tumors were less diverse; compared with nontumor tissue, more.

Each CDR3 protein gets one entry after TCRdb re-called the multiplex PCR reads with MiXCR. The sample comprises 85,000 to 120,000 distinct CDR3 sequences, 30% of which are singletons, and under 6.5% rests with the top ten. The lymph nodes were axillary draining lymph nodes from breast cancer patients. The sequenced material came from axillary lymph node tissue. V and J are TRBV6-1 and TRBJ1-4, with 10 bases aligning to TRBD1. The TCR sequence derives from a female donor with breast cancer. Some clones in this sample may be carry-over from other donors' samples. CDR3 sequence (DNA): TGTGTTACGACAGGGGGCAGTGAAAAACTGTTTTTT. This encodes CVTTGGSEKLFF.